The entry below describes one T cell receptor beta chain. TCRdb's table, derived via immunoSEQ multiplex PCR, lists solely in-frame clones and lacks some. The table lists more than 150,000 clones, roughly 80% of them singletons. The data originate from a study of blood T cell repertoires in COVID-19. Across the study: COVID-19 samples, acute and convalescent, were from the United States, Italy and Spain. Sources were T cells, B-cell-depleted T cells, or PBMCs; the material itself was cDNA or gDNA.

CDR1 is LNHDA, CDR2 SQIVND, per germline (reference sequence). The CDR3 has 14 amino acids. Trimming took off 0 bases at V and 7 bases at J, with 12 bases between the two ends. This TCR was recovered from a man aged 60 to 75 with active or convalescent COVID-19. The chain joins TRBV19 to TRBJ2-5, with D possibly matching TRBD2 (5 bases). The sequenced sample consisted of peripheral blood. For the CDR3, the DNA is TGTGCCAGTAGTATAGAGGATACCCGGGGGACCCAGTACTTC. It translates to CASSIEDTRGTQYF.